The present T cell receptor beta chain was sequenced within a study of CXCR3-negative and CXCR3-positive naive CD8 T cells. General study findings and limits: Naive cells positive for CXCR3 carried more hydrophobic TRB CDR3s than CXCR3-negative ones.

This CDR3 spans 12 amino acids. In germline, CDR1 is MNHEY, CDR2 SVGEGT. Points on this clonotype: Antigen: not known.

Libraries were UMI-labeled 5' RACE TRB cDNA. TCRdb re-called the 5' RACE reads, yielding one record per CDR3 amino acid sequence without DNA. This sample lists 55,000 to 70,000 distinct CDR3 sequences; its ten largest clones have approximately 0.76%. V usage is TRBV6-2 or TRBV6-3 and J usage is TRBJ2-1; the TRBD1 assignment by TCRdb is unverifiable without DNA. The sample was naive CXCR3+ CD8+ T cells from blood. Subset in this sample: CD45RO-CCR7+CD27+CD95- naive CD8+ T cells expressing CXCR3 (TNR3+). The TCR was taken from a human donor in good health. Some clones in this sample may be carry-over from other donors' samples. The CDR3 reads CASSRGFNEQFF.